These T cell receptor beta chains were read from a single sample in a study of T cells expressing NK-cell markers. TCRdb re-called the 5' RACE reads; every CDR3 protein appears as one record, without DNA. Its listing shows about 460,000 distinct CDR3 sequences. What was sequenced was blood T cells: a sorted CD56 or NKG2C T cell subset, CD4+ or CD8+ T cells, or bulk PBMC T cells (not recorded which). Receptor source: a woman between 45 and 65 years old in good health. CDR3s include the opening cysteine and the closing phenylalanine or tryptophan.

J gene	V gene	CDR3 protein
TRBJ2-3	TRBV20-1	CSALLGTSGRMNTQYF
TRBJ2-1	TRBV9	CASSIGDTLNEQFF
TRBJ1-2	TRBV11-3	CASSLWDSNGYTF
TRBJ1-5	TRBV5-1	CASSLGEIPNQPQHF
TRBJ2-3	TRBV5-1	CASSIGLAGMRGLGTDTQYF
TRBJ2-1	TRBV11-2	CASDSGTIYNEQFF
TRBJ1-1	TRBV20-1	CSASPGGVSTEAFF
TRBJ2-7	TRBV10-3	CAISGTSGPYEQYF
TRBJ2-7	TRBV2	CASSGQGRVYYDGQYF
TRBJ2-3	TRBV5-1	CASSTGLYSTDTQYF